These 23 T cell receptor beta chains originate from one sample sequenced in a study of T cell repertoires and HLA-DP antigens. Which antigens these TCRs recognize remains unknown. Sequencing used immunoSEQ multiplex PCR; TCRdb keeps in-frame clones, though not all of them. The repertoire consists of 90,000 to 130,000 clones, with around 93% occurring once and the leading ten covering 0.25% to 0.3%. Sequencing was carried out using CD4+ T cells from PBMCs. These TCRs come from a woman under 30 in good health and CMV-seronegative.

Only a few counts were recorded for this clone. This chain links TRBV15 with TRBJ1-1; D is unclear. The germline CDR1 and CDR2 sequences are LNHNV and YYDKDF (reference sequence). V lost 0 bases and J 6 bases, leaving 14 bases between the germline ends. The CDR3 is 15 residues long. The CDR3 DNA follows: TGTGCCACCAGCAGAGACCCCAAGGAGTTCGCTGAAGCTTTCTTT. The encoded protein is CATSRDPKEFAEAFF.

The CDR3: CASSFRLTSGEQYF. The CDR3 coding sequence is TGTGCCAGCAGCTTCAGACTTACTTCGGGAGAGCAGTACTTC. V is TRBV7-2 and J is TRBJ2-7; maybe TRBD2 (5 bases). Germline values: CDR1 SGHTA, CDR2 FQGNSA. The CDR3 sequence is 14 residues long. The ends were cut back, 3 bases at V and 7 bases at J, with 16 bases in the middle.

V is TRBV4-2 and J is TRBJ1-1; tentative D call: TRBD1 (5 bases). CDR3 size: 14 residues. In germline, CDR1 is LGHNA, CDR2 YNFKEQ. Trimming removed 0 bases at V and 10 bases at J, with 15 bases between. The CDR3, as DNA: TGTGCCAGCAGCCAAGAGACAGCCAAAGCGGGAGCTTTCTTT. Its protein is CASSQETAKAGAFF.

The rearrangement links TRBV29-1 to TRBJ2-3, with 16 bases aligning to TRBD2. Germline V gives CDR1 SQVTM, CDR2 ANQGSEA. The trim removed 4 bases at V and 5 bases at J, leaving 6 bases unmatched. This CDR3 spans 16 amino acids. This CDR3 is CSVAGTSGRARDTQYF. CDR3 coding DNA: TGCAGCGTTGCCGGGACTAGCGGGAGGGCTCGAGATACGCAGTATTTT.

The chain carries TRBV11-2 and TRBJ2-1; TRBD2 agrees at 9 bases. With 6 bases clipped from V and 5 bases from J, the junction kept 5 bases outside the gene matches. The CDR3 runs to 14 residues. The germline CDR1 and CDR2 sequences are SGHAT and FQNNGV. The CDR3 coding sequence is TGTGCCAGCAGTCAAGGCGGGAGGGACAATGAGCAGTTCTTC. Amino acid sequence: CASSQGGRDNEQFF.

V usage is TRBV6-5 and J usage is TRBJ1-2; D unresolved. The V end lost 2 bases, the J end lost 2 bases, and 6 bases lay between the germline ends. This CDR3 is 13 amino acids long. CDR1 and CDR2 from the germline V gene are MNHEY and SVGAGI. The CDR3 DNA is TGTGCCAGCAGTTACAAGCGAAACTATGGCTACACCTTC. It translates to CASSYKRNYGYTF.

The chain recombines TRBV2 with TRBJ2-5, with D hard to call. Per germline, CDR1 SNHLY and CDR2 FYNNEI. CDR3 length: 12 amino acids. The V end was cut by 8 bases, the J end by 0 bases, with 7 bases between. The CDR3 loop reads CASFLHQETQYF. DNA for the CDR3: TGTGCCAGCTTCCTCCACCAAGAGACCCAGTACTTC. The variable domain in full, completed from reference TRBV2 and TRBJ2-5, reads EPEVTQTPSHQVTQMGQEVILRCVPISNHLYFYWYRQILGQKVEFLVSFYNNEISEKSEIFDDQFSVERPDGSNFTLKIRSTKLEDSAMYFCASFLHQETQYFGPGTRLLVL.

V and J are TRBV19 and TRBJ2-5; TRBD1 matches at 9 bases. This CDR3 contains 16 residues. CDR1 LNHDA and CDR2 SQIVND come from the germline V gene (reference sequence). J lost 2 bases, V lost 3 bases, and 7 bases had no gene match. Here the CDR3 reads CASSMILTGGQETQYF. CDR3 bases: TGTGCCAGTAGTATGATACTGACAGGGGGGCAAGAGACCCAGTACTTC.

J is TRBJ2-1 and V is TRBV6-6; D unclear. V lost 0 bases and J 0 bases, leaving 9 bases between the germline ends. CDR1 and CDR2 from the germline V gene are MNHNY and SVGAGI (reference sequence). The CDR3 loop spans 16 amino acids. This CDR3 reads CASSYSTASSYNEQFF. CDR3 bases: TGTGCCAGCAGTTACTCAACAGCCAGCTCCTACAATGAGCAGTTCTTC.

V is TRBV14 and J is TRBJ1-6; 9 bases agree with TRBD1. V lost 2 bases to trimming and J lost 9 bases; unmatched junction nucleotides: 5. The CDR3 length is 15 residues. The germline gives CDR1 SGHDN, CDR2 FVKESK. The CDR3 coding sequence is TGTGCCAGCAGCCAACTGGGACAGGGCATTTCACCCCTCCACTTT. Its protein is CASSQLGQGISPLHF.

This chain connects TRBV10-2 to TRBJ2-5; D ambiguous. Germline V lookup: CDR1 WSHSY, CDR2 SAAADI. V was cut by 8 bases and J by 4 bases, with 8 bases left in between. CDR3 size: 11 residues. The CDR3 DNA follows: TGCGCCAGCGCTGAATCAGAGACCCAGTACTTC. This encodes CASAESETQYF.

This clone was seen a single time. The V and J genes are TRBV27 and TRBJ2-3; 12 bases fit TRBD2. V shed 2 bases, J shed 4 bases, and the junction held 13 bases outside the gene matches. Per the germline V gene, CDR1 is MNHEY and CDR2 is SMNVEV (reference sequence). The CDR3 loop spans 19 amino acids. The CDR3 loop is CASSLGILAGGLMSDTQYF. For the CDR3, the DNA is TGTGCCAGCAGTTTAGGGATCCTAGCGGGGGGGCTTATGTCAGATACGCAGTATTTT.

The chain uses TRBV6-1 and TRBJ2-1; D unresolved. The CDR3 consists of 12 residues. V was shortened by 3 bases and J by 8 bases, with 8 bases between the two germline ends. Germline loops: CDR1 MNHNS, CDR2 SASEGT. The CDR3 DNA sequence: TGTGCCAGCAGTGATTACGTAGATGAGCAGTTCTTC. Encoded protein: CASSDYVDEQFF.

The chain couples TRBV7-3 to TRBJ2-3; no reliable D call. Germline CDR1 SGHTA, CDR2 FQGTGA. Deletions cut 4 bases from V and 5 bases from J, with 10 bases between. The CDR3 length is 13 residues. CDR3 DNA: TGTGCCAGCAGCTCCCAGACTGGAGATACGCAGTATTTT. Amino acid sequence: CASSSQTGDTQYF. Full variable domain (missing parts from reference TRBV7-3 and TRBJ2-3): GAGVSQTPSNKVTEKGKYVELRCDPISGHTALYWYRQSLGQGPEFLIYFQGTGAADDSGLPNDRFFAVRPEGSVSTLKIQRTERGDSAVYLCASSSQTGDTQYFGPGTRLTVL.

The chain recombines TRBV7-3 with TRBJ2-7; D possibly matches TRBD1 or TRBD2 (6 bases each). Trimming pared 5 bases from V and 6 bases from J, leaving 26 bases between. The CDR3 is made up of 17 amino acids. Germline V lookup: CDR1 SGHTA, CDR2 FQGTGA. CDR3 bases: TGTGCCAGCAGCCCGATCCAAATAGGGGGGCTAAAATGCGAGCAGTACGTC. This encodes CASSPIQIGGLKCEQYV.

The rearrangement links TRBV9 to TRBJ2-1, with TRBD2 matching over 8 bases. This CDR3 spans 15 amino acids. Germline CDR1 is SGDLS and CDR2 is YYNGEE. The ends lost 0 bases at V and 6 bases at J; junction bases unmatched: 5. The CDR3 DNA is TGTGCCAGCAGCGTAGCCGGGAGGGAAGGCAATGAGCAGTTCTTC. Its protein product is CASSVAGREGNEQFF.

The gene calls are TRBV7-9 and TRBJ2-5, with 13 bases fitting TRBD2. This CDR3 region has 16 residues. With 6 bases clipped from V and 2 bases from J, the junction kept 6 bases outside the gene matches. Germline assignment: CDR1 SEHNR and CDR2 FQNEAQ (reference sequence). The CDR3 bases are TGTGCCAGCAGTCACGGGACTAGCGGGGAACAAGAGACCCAGTACTTC. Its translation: CASSHGTSGEQETQYF.

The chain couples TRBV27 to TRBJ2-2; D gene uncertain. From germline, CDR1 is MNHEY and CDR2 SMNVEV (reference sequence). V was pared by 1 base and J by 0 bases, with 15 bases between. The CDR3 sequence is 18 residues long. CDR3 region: CASSLFTYVRTNTGELFF. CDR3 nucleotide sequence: TGTGCCAGCAGTTTATTTACTTATGTCAGAACGAACACCGGGGAGCTGTTTTTT.

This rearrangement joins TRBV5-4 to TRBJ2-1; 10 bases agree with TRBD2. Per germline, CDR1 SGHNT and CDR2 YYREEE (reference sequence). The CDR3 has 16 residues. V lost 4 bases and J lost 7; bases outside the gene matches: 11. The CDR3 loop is CASSRDSPSGSNEQFF. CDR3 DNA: TGTGCCAGCAGCAGAGACAGTCCTAGCGGGAGTAATGAGCAGTTCTTC. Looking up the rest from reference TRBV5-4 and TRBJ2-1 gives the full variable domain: ETGVTQSPTHLIKTRGQQVTLRCSSQSGHNTVSWYQQALGQGPQFIFQYYREEENGRGNFPPRFSGLQFPNYSSELNVNALELDDSALYLCASSRDSPSGSNEQFFGPGTRLTVL.

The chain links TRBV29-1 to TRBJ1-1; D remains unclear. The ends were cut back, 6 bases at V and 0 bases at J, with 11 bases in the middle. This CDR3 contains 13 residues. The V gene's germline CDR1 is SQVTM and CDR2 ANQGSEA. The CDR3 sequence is CSVAGVLNTEAFF. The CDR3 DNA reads TGCAGCGTCGCTGGGGTCCTGAACACTGAAGCTTTCTTT.

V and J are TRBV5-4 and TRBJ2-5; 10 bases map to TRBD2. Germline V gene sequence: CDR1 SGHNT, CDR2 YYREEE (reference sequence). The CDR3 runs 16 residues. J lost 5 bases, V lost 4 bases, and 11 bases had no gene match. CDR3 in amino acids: CASSPTASGGGETQYF. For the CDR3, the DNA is TGTGCCAGCAGCCCAACCGCTAGCGGGGGCGGGGAGACCCAGTACTTC.

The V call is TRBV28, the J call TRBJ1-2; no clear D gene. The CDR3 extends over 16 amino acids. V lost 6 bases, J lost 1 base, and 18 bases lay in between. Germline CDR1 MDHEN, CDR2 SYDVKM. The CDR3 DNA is TGTGCCAGCAGCCCTCGAGGGTTCCGAGTTAACTATGGCTACACCTTC. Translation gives CASSPRGFRVNYGYTF.

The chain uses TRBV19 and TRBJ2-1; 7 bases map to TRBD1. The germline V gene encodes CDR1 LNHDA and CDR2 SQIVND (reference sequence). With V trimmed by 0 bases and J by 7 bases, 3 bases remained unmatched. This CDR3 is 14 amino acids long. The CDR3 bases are TGTGCCAGTAGTATAGAAAGGGGGCCGAATGAGCAGTTCTTC. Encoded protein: CASSIERGPNEQFF.